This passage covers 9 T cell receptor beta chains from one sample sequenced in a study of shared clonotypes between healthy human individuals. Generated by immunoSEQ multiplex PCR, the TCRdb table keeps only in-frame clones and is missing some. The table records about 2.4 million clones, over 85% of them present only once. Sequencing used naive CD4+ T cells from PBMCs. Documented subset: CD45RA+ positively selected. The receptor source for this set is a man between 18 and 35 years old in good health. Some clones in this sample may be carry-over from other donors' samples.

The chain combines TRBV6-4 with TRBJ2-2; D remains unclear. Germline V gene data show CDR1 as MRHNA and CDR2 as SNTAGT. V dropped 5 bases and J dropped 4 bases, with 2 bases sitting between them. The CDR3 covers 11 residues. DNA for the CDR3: TGTGCCAGCAGTATCACCGGGGAGCTGTTTTTT. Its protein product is CASSITGELFF.

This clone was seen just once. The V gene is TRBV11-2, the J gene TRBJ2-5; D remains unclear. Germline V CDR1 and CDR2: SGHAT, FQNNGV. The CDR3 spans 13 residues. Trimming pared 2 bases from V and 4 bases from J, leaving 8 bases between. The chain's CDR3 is CASSLHRGETQYF. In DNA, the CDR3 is TGTGCCAGCAGCTTACACCGAGGAGAGACCCAGTACTTC.

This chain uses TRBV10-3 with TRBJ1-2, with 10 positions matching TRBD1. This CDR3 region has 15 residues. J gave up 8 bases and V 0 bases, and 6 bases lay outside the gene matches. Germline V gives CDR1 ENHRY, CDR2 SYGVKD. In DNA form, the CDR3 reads TGTGCCATCAGTGAGTCGAATCGGGACAGGGGCGGCTACACCTTC. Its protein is CAISESNRDRGGYTF.

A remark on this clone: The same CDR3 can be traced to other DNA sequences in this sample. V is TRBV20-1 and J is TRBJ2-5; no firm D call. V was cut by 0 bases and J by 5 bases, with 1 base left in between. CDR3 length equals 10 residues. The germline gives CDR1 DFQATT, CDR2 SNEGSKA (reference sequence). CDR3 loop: CSAREETQYF. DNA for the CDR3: TGCAGTGCTAGAGAGGAGACCCAGTACTTC.

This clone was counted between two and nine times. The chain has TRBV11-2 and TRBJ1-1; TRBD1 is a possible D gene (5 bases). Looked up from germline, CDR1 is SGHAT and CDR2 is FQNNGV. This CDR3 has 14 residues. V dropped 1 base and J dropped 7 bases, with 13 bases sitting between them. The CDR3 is CASSLVNPQVEAFF. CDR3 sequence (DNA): TGTGCCAGCAGCTTAGTTAACCCACAGGTTGAAGCTTTCTTT.

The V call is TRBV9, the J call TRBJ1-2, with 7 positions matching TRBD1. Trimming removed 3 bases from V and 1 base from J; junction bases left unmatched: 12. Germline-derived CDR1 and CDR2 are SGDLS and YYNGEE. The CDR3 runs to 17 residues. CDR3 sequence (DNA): TGTGCCAGCAGCGAAGGGGCGGACAGGCGACTTAACTATGGCTACACCTTC. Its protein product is CASSEGADRRLNYGYTF. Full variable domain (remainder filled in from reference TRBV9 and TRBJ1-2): DSGVTQTPKHLITATGQRVTLRCSPRSGDLSVYWYQQSLDQGLQFLIQYYNGEERAKGNILERFSAQQFPDLHSELNLSSLELGDSALYFCASSEGADRRLNYGYTFGSGTRLTVV.

The CDR3 sequence is CASSPRSVGSLLRNQPQHF. In DNA form, the CDR3 reads TGTGCCAGCTCACCGCGGAGTGTCGGGAGTTTATTACGGAATCAGCCCCAGCATTTT. The V and J genes are TRBV18 and TRBJ1-5; D is unresolved. The ends were cut back, 3 bases at V and 4 bases at J, with 25 bases in the middle. The CDR3 is 19 residues long. Germline assignment: CDR1 KGHSH and CDR2 LQKENI. Looking up the rest from reference TRBV18 and TRBJ1-5 gives the full variable domain: NAGVMQNPRHLVRRRGQEARLRCSPMKGHSHVYWYRQLPEEGLKFMVYLQKENIIDESGMPKERFSAEFPKEGPSILRIQQVVRGDSAAYFCASSPRSVGSLLRNQPQHFGDGTRLSIL.

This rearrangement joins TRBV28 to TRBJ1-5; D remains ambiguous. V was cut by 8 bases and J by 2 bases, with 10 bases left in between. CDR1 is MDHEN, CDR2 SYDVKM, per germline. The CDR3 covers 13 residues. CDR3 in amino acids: CASGDGRNQPQHF. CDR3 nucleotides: TGTGCCAGCGGAGACGGACGCAATCAGCCCCAGCATTTT.

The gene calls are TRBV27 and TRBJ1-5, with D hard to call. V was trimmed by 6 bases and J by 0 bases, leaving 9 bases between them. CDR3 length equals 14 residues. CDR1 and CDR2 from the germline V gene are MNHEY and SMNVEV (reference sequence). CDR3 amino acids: CASRKDYSNQPQHF. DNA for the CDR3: TGTGCCAGCAGGAAGGACTATAGCAATCAGCCCCAGCATTTT.